Detailed here is one T cell receptor beta chain. Trimming took off 1 base at V and 3 bases at J, with 9 bases between the two ends. CDR1 and CDR2 from the germline V gene are KGHSH and LQKENI. The CDR3 is 15 amino acids. PCR primers comprised 60 Vbeta and 13 Jbeta primers. TCRdb keeps only in-frame clones here, not all; method: immunoSEQ multiplex PCR. With 55,000 to 85,000 clones in the sample, the ten largest clones hold 1.5% to 2%. This sample is part of a study of cytomegalovirus exposure and HLA in healthy donors. About the research overall: An earlier analysis identified 120 million or so unique TCR beta sequences in about 170 million T cells.

The chain has TRBV18 and TRBJ2-2; D is undetermined. The sequenced sample consisted of PBMCs. The receptor was isolated from a woman in her 30s in good health and CMV-seronegative. In nucleotides, the CDR3 is TGTGCCAGCTCACCACATCTCCCCGACACCGGGGAGCTGTTTTTT. Its protein is CASSPHLPDTGELFF.